Listed here is a single TCR beta chain. No cognate antigen has been identified for it. Base qualities were left out, and no much larger clone turns up one base away. To estimate absolute template abundance from read counts, synthetic TCR analog templates were spiked into each PCR. The immunoSEQ assay was used to amplify TCRbeta CDR3 regions from genomic DNA with bias-controlled V and J gene primers. Sequencing of rearranged TCRbeta segments was done at approximately 20X coverage. In the original analysis: Sequencing errors were corrected by clustering and CDR3s were annotated against IMGT to assign V, D and J genes. Only productive TCRbeta rearrangements were used in downstream analyses, excluding out-of-frame or stop-codon sequences. Clonality was computed as one minus Shannon entropy normalized by the log of the number of unique productive sequences. Clones differing between time points or between blood and tumor were identified using Fisher's exact test with Benjamini-Hochberg correction, with an adjusted p below 0.01 applied as the threshold. In TCRdb, the immuneACCESS table is reduced to in-frame sequences with V and J assigned. These tables do not hold every clone; where another copy was compared, an unresolved V gene accounts for under half, and the others remain unexplained. V and J calls and clone size are copied from that table; D and trimming were computed from the DNA. This sample holds around 40,000 clones; approximately 82% were observed only once. About 16% of the sample is held by the ten biggest clonotypes.

A total of under 30 patients with locally advanced or metastatic urothelial carcinoma, treated at Memorial Sloan Kettering on a trial protocol, made up the cohort. Peripheral blood mononuclear cells were collected from each patient pretreatment and during treatment, giving between 1 and 8 total time points per patient. The Qiagen DNeasy Blood extraction kit was used to purify genomic DNA from total PBMCs and tumor samples. Collected pretreatment and during treatment, PBMCs were isolated and stored as previously described. This specimen comes from a study of PD-L1 blockade in urothelial cancer (dated by TCRdb to the late 2010s). A note on the overall study: Therapy was started in about 2014 for all patients, and atezolizumab 1,200 mg was administered intravenously every 3 weeks. Eight to ten patients achieved durable clinical benefit and about 22 did not. TCR sequencing covered pretreatment tumor samples and matched, serially collected peripheral blood taken before and after atezolizumab treatment. Blood samples were analyzed 3 weeks after the start of treatment (second dose) and 6 weeks after the start of treatment. Blood samples gave a median of 141,255 T cells and roughly 83,000 unique TCRs, with a median clonality of around 0.074. The study was an exploratory multi-omic analysis of somatic, immune and clinical correlates of response to PD-L1 blockade with atezolizumab in urothelial cancer. An ECOG performance status of 0 or 1 was recorded for the patients, and 0 to 3 prior chemotherapy regimens had been received by the patients. About 90% of the 29 patients were identified as males with urothelial cancer of bladder origin, and a prior smoking history was reported by 18 of 29 patients. In the same patients, whole exome sequencing and RNA sequencing of pretreatment tumors were performed in addition to TCR sequencing. Durable clinical benefit was defined as progression-free survival longer than 6 months, and TCR features were also tested against progression-free and overall survival. Pretreatment blood TCR-seq was available for twenty-nine patients, at least one posttreatment blood collection was obtained for around 24 patients, and tumor TCR-seq was available for around 24 patients. What the study reported, not specific to this receptor: Patients with durable benefit showed greater expansion of tumor-associated TCR clones in peripheral blood 3 weeks after starting treatment (n of about 20, p = 0.022). Because of the small sample size (n ≈ 29) and the many exploratory analyses performed, the results are intended to be regarded as hypothesis-generating. Improved progression-free and overall survival was associated with having pretreatment peripheral blood TCR clonality below the median.

After removal of 0 bases from V and 4 bases from J, the junction retains 2 bases not matched to a gene. From a lookup of the germline V gene, CDR1 and CDR2 are SGHTA and FQGNSA. The CDR3 measures 14 amino acids from cysteine to phenylalanine. The only DNA kept is the CDR3, 42 bases in frame from the first base. The V and J genes are TRBV7-2 and TRBJ2-5; 7 bases in the middle match TRBD2. The clonotype originates from a man between 60 and 70 years old with urothelial cancer. Sequenced here: PBMCs, sampled around atezolizumab (anti-PD-L1) treatment. CDR3 reads: CASSLARERETQYF. Here is the DNA: TGTGCCAGCAGCTTAGCGCGGGAGCGAGAGACCCAGTACTTC.